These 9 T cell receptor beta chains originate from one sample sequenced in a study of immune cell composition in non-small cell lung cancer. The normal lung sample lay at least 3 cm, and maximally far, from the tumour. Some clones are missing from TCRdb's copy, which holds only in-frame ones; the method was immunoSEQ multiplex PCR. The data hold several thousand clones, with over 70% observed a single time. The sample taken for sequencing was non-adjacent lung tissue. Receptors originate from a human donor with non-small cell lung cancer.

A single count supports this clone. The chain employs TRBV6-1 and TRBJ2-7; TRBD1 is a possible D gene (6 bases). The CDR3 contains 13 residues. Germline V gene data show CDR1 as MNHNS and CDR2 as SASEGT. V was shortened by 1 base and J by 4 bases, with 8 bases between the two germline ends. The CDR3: CASSEGTAYEQYF. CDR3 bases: TGTGCCAGCAGTGAAGGGACAGCTTACGAGCAGTACTTC.

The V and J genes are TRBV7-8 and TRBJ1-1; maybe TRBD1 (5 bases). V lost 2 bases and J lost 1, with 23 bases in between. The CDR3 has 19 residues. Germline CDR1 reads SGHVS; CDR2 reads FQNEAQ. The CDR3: CASSLQWGENFNSNTEAFF. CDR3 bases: TGTGCCAGCAGCTTACAATGGGGCGAAAATTTCAATTCGAACACTGAAGCTTTCTTT.

The CDR3 reads CASSFRSRVGGNTIYF. The CDR3 DNA sequence: TGTGCCAGCAGCTTTAGGTCCAGGGTAGGAGGAAACACCATATATTTT. V usage is TRBV5-8 and J usage is TRBJ1-3; maybe TRBD1 (5 bases). Trimming stripped 2 bases from V and 4 bases from J, with 16 bases between. The CDR3 runs 16 residues. The germline V gene has CDR1 SGHTS and CDR2 YDEGEE. Full variable domain (missing parts from reference TRBV5-8 and TRBJ1-3): EAGVTQSPTHLIKTRGQQATLRCSPISGHTSVYWYQQALGLGLQFLLWYDEGEERNRGNFPPRFSGRQFPNYSSELNVNALELEDSALYLCASSFRSRVGGNTIYFGEGSWLTVV.

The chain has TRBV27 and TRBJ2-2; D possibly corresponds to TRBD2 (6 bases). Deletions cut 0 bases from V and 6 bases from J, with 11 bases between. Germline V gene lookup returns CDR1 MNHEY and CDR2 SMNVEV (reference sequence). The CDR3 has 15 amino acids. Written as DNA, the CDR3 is TGTGCCAGCAGTTTATCGGGGCCTAGCGCCGGGGAGCTGTTTTTT. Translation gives CASSLSGPSAGELFF.

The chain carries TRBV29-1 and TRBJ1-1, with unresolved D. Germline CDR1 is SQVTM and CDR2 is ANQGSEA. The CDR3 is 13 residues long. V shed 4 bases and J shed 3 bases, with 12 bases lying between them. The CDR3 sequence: CSVVVSMDTEAFF. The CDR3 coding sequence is TGCAGCGTTGTAGTCTCGATGGACACTGAAGCTTTCTTT.

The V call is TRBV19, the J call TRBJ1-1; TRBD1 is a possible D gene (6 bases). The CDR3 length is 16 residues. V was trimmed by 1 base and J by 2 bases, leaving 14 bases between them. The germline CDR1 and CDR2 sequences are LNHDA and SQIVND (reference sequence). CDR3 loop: CASSIGIRGSNTEAFF. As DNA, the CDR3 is TGTGCCAGTAGTATAGGCATAAGGGGGTCAAACACTGAAGCTTTCTTT.

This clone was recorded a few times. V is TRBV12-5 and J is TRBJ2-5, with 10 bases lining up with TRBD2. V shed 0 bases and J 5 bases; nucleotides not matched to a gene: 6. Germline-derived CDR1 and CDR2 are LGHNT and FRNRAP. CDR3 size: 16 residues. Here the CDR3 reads CASGLVLAGVGETQYF. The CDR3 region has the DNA TGTGCTAGTGGTTTGGTCCTAGCGGGAGTCGGGGAGACCCAGTACTTC.

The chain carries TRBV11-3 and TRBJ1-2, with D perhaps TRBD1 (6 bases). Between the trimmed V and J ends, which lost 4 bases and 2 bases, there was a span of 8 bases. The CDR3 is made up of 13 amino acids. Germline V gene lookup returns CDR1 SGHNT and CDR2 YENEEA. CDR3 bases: TGTGCCAGCAGCTACGGACAGAACTATGGCTACACCTTC. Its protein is CASSYGQNYGYTF.

DNA of the CDR3: TGTGCCAGCAGCTCCCCAACGGACAAGGGGCTGGGGATGACGCAGTATTTT. Protein product: CASSSPTDKGLGMTQYF. The V call is TRBV11-2, the J call TRBJ2-3; weak D call: TRBD1 (5 bases). This CDR3 spans 17 amino acids. Germline V CDR1 and CDR2: SGHAT, FQNNGV. The V gene lost 4 bases and the J gene lost 9 bases, with 26 bases spanning the gap.